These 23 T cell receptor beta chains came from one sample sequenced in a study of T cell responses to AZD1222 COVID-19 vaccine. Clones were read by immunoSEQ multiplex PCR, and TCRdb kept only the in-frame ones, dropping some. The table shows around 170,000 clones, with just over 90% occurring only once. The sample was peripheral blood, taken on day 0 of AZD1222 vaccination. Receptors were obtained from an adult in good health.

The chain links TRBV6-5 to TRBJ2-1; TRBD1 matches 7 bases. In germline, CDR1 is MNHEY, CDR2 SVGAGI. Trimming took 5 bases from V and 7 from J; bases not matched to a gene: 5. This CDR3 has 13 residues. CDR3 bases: TGTGCCAGCAGTACCAAGACAGGGAATGAGCAGTTCTTC. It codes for CASSTKTGNEQFF.

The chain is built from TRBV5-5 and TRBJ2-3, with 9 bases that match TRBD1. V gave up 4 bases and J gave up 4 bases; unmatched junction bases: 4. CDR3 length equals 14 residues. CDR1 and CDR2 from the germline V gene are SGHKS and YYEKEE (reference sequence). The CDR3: CASSLQGAADTQYF. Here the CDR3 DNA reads TGTGCCAGCAGCCTACAGGGGGCAGCAGATACGCAGTATTTT. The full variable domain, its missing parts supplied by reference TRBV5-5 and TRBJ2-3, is DAGVTQSPTHLIKTRGQQVTLRCSPISGHKSVSWYQQVLGQGPQFIFQYYEKEERGRGNFPDRFSARQFPNYSSELNVNALLLGDSALYLCASSLQGAADTQYFGPGTRLTVL.

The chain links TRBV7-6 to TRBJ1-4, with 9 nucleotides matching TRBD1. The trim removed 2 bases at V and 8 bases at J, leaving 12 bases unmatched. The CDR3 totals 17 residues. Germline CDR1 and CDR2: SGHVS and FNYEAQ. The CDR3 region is CASSLWRGGTGSEKLFF. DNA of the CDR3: TGTGCCAGCAGCTTATGGCGTGGAGGGACAGGGTCCGAAAAACTGTTTTTT. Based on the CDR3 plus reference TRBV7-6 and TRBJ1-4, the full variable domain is GAGVSQSPRYKVTKRGQDVALRCDPISGHVSLYWYRQALGQGPEFLTYFNYEAQQDKSGLPNDRFSAERPEGSISTLTIQRTEQRDSAMYRCASSLWRGGTGSEKLFFGSGTQLSVL.

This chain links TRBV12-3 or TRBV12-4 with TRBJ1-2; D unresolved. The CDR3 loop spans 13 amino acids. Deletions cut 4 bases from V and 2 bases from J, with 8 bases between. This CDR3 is CASSWEANYGYTF. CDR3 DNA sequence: TGTGCCAGCAGTTGGGAGGCGAACTATGGCTACACCTTC.

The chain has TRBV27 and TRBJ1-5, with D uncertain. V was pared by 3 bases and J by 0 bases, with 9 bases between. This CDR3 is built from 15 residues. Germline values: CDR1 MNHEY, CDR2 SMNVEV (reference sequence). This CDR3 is CASSLSGYSNQPQHF. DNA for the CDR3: TGTGCCAGCAGTTTGTCGGGATATAGCAATCAGCCCCAGCATTTT.

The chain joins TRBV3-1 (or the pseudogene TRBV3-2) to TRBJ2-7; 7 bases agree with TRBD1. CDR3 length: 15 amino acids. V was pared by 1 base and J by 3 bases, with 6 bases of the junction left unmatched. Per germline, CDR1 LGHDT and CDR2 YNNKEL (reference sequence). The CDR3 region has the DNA TGTGCCAGCAGCCAAGGAGGGGCAGGGGGCTACGAGCAGTACTTC. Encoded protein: CASSQGGAGGYEQYF.

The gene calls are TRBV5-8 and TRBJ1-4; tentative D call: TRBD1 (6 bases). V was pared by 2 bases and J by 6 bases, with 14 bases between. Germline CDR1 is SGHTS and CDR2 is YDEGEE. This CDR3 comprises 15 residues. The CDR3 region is CASSLWGASDEKLFF. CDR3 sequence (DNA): TGTGCCAGCAGCTTATGGGGGGCGAGTGATGAAAAACTGTTTTTT.

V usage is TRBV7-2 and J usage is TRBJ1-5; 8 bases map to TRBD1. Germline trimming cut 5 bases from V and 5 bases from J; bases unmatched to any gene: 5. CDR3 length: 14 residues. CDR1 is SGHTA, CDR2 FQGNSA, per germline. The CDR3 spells CASSATGVHQPQHF. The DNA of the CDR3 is TGTGCCAGCAGCGCGACAGGGGTGCATCAGCCCCAGCATTTT. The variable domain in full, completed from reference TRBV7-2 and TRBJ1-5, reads GAGVSQSPSNKVTEKGKDVELRCDPISGHTALYWYRQSLGQGLEFLIYFQGNSAPDKSGLPSDRFSAERTGGSVSTLTIQRTQQEDSAVYLCASSATGVHQPQHFGDGTRLSIL.

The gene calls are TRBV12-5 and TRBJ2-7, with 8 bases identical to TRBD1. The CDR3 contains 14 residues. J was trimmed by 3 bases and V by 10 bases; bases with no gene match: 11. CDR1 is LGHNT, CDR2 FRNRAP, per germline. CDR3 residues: CATARDRGDYEQYF. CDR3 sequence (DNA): TGTGCTACCGCCCGCGACAGGGGAGACTACGAGCAGTACTTC. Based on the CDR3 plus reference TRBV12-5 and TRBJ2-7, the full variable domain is DARVTQTPRHKVTEMGQEVTMRCQPILGHNTVFWYRQTMMQGLELLAYFRNRAPLDDSGMPKDRFSAEMPDATLATLKIQPSEPRDSAVYFCATARDRGDYEQYFGPGTRLTVT.

The CDR3 DNA follows: TGTGCCAGCAGCCCCACTAGCGCCACAGATACGCAGTATTTT. Encoded protein: CASSPTSATDTQYF. The V gene is TRBV7-3, the J gene TRBJ2-3, with 7 bases lining up with TRBD2. With 5 bases clipped from V and 2 bases from J, the junction kept 4 bases outside the gene matches. CDR3 length equals 14 residues. In germline, CDR1 is SGHTA, CDR2 FQGTGA.

The CDR3 spells CASSQEGAGGSYNEQFF. CDR3 nucleotides: TGCGCCAGCAGCCAAGAAGGAGCGGGGGGCTCCTACAATGAGCAGTTCTTC. The chain combines TRBV4-3 with TRBJ2-1, with 9 positions matching TRBD2. J gave up 0 bases and V 0 bases, and 3 bases lay outside the gene matches. This CDR3 is 17 amino acids long. Germline V CDR1 and CDR2: LGHNA, YSLEER.

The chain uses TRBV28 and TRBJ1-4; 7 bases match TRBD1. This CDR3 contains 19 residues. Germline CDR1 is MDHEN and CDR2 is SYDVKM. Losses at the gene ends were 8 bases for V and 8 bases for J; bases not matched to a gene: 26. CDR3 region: CASGGAGGRDSTTGEKLFF. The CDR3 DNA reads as TGTGCCAGCGGGGGAGCAGGGGGACGCGATTCCACGACGGGGGAAAAACTGTTTTTT.

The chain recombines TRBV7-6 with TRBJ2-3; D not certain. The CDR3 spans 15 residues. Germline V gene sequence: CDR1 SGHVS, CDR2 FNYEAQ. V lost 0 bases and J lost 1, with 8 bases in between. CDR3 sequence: CASSLAGGRTDTQYF. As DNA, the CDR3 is TGTGCCAGCAGCTTAGCGGGCGGACGCACAGATACGCAGTATTTT.

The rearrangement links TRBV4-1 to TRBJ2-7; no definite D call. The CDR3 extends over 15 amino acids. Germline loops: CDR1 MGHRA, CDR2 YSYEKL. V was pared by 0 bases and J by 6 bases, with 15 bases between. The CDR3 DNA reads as TGCGCCAGCAGCCAAGATCTTAGCCCTTGGGGCGAGCAGTACTTC. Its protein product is CASSQDLSPWGEQYF.

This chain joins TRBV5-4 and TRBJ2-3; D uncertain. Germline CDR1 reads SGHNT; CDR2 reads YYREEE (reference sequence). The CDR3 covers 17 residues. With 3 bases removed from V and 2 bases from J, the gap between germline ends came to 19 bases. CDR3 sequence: CASSSTTQLLDTDTQYF. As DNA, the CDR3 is TGTGCCAGCAGCTCTACAACTCAACTTTTGGACACAGATACGCAGTATTTT.

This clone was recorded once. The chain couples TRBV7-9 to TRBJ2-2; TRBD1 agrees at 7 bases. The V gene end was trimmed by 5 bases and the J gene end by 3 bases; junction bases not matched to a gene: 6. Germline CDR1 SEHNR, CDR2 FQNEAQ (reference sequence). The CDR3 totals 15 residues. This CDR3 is CASSHTGVDTGELFF. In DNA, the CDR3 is TGTGCCAGCAGCCATACAGGGGTCGACACCGGGGAGCTGTTTTTT.

CDR3 nucleotide sequence: TGTGCCAGCAGCCTAACGGGACAGGGGGCCTCCTACGAGCAGTACTTC. This sequence encodes CASSLTGQGASYEQYF. The chain uses TRBV7-9 and TRBJ2-7; 12 bases line up with TRBD1. This CDR3 is 16 amino acids long. Unmatched junction bases numbered 5, after V lost 5 bases and J lost 0 bases. CDR1 is SEHNR and CDR2 is FQNEAQ in the germline V gene (reference sequence).

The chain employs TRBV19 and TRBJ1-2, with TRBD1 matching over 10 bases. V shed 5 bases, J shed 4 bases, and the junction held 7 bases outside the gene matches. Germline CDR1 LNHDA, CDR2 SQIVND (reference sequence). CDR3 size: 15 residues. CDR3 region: CASSSGQGQIYGYTF. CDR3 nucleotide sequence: TGTGCCAGTAGTTCGGGACAGGGGCAAATCTATGGCTACACCTTC.

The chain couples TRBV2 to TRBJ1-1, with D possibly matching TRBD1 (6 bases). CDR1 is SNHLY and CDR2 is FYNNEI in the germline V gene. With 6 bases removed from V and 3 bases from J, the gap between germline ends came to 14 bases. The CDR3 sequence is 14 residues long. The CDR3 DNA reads TGTGCCAGCAGCCCTAGGGGGTCGCACACTGAAGCTTTCTTT. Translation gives CASSPRGSHTEAFF.

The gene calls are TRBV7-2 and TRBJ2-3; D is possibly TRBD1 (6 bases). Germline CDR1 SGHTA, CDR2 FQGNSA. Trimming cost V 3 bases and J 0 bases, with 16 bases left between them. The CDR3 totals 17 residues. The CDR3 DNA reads TGTGCCAGCAGCTTTGGGAAGACAGGATTTAGCACAGATACGCAGTATTTT. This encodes CASSFGKTGFSTDTQYF.

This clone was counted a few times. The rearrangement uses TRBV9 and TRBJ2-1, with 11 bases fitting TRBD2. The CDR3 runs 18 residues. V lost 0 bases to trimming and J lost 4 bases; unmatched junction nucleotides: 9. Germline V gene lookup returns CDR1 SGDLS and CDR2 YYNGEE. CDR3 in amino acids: CASSVAPSGRSGYNEQFF. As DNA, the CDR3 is TGTGCCAGCAGCGTAGCCCCTAGCGGGAGGTCAGGATACAATGAGCAGTTCTTC.

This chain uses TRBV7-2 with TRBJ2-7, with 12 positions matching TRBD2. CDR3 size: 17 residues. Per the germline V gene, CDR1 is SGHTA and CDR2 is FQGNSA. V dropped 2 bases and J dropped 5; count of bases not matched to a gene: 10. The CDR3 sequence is CASSLRRLPSGGDEQYF. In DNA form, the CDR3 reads TGTGCCAGCAGCTTAAGGAGGCTTCCTAGCGGGGGGGACGAGCAGTACTTC.

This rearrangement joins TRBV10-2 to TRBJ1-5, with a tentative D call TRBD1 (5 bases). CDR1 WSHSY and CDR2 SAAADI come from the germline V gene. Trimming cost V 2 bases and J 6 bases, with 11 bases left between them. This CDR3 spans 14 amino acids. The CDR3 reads CASSEDSRAQPQHF. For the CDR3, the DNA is TGCGCCAGCAGTGAGGACAGTCGGGCTCAGCCCCAGCATTTT.